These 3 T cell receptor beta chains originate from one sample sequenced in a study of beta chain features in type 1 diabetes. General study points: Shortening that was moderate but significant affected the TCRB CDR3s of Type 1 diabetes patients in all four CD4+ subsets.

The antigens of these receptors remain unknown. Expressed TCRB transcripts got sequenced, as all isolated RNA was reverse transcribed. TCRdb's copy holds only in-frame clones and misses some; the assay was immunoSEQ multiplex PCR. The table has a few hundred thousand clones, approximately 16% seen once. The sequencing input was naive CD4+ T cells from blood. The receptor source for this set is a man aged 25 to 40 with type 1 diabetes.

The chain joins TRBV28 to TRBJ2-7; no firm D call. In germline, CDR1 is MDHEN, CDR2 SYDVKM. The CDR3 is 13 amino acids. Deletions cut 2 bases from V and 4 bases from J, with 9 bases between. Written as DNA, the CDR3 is TGTGCCAGCAGTTTAAAAGGGTATTACGAGCAGTACTTC. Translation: CASSLKGYYEQYF.

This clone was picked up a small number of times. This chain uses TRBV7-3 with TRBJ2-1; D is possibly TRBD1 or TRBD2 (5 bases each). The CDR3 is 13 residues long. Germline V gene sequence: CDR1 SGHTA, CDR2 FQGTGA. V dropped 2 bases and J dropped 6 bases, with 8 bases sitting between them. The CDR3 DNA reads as TGTGCCAGCAGCTTACCAGGGAGCAATGAGCAGTTCTTC. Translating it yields CASSLPGSNEQFF.

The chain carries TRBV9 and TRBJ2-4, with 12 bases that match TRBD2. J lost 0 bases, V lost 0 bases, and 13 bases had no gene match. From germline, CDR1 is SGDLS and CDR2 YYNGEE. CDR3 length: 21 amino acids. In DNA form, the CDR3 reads TGTGCCAGCAGCGTAGCGGCCGGGACTAGCGGGCTCCTTGTAGCCAAAAACATTCAGTACTTC. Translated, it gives CASSVAAGTSGLLVAKNIQYF.